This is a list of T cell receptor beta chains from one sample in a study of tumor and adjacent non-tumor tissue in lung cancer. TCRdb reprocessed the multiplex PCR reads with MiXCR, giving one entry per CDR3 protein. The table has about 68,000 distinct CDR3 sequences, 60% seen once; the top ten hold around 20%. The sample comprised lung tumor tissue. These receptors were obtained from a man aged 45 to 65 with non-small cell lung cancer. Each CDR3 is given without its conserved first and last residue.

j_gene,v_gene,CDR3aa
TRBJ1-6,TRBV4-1,ASSPVGRFPPLH
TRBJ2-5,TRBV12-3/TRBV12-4,ASSLGRQEAQY
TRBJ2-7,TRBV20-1,SANTGNEQY
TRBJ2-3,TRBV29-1,SASREFTDTQY
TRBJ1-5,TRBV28,ASSLQGAGGQPQH
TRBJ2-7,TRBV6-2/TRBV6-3,ASRRDRGEQY
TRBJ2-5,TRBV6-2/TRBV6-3,ASSYSIVRGWQETQY
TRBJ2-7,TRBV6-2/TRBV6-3,ASSYFKGNYVQY
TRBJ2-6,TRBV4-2,ARSHSHTSGANVLT
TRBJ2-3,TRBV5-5,ASSFPGSRRYAV
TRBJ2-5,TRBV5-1,ASSLKLAGDETQY
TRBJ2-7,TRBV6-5,DSRPWDTSYEQY
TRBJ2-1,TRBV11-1,ASSVKREVGVQL
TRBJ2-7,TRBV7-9,ANSSLLQGYEQY
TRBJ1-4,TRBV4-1,ASSPLGTGPERLL
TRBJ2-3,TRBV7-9,ASSSGLASTDTQY
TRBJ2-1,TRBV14,ASNQETGGDERF
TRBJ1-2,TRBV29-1,SHKGPDGYT
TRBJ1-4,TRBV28,ASRLQGARPFPTNEKLF
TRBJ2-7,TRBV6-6,ASRLQGRSYEQY
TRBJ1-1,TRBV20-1,SAIQGVNTEAF
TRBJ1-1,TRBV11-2,ASSSPGPPYEAF
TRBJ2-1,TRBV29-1,SVTTSWRDNEQF
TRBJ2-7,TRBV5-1,ASSYGSYEQY
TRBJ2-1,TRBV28,ASSSELAGGRYNEQF
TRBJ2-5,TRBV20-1,SARATGGSLETQY